Detailed here is one T cell receptor (beta chain). Arm-PCR of CDR3 regions with iRepertoire HTBI primers generated TCR beta libraries. TCRdb re-called the multiplex PCR reads through MiXCR, storing one row per CDR3 protein. The table has 400,000 or so distinct CDR3 sequences, about 20% seen once. As for time point: persistent/refractory GD, antithyroid drugs over 5 years with positive TRAb. Construction of the TCR library relied on RNA isolated from PBMCs. This entry comes from a study of regulatory T cells in long-lasting Graves disease. On the study more broadly: Persistent Graves' disease denoted over 5 years of antithyroid drugs plus positive TSH receptor antibodies.

This sequence was found in a female donor with Graves disease. The specimen comprised peripheral blood mononuclear cells (PBMCs), sampled when the disease was refractory, from a patient treated with antithyroid drugs.

The CDR3 sequence is CSARASGSVETQYF. CDR3 DNA: TGCAGTGCTAGGGCTAGCGGGAGTGTGGAGACCCAGTACTTC. The V gene is TRBV20-1, the J gene TRBJ2-5; TRBD2 matches 10 bases. Germline CDR1 DFQATT, CDR2 SNEGSKA (reference sequence). CDR3 length equals 14 residues. The V segment lost 3 bases and the J segment 5 bases; nucleotides outside the gene matches: 6.